A single sample is the source of the 23 T cell receptor beta chains below, sequenced in a study of OX40 agonist ivuxolimab in advanced cancers. Receptors were amplified or captured by the immunoSEQ multiplex PCR assay. TCRdb took this table from immuneACCESS and kept in-frame rearrangements with V and J called. Such tables lack part of the clones; where checked against another copy, unresolved V genes explain under half of the gap, and the rest is unexplained. For this sample there are 46,000 or so clones; roughly 80% appear just once. The ten largest account for about 3% of the sample. This material consisted of CD4+ or CD8+ T cells sorted from blood, taken in a trial of the OX40 agonist ivuxolimab. All receptors come from an adult with an advanced solid tumor such as melanoma, head and neck, liver or kidney cancer.

The gene calls are TRBV6-1 and TRBJ1-4, with 7 bases matching TRBD1. J lost 6 bases, V lost 6 bases, and 4 bases had no gene match. Looked up from germline, CDR1 is MNHNS and CDR2 is SASEGT. This CDR3 spans 13 amino acids. CDR3 loop: CASSRDRDEKLFF. DNA for the CDR3: TGTGCCAGCAGCCGAGACAGGGATGAAAAACTGTTTTTT.

CDR3 loop: CASSFAGAAWNGYTF. CDR3 sequence (DNA): TGTGCCAGCAGTTTTGCCGGGGCCGCCTGGAATGGCTACACCTTC. This sequence joins TRBV28 and TRBJ1-2, with a tentative D call TRBD1 (5 bases). CDR1 MDHEN and CDR2 SYDVKM come from the germline V gene. This CDR3 is 15 amino acids long. The germline V and J ends were trimmed by 3 bases and 6 bases, with 17 bases remaining between them.

The chain combines TRBV30 with TRBJ1-5, with D hard to call. V shed 0 bases and J shed 12 bases, with 9 bases lying between them. From germline, CDR1 is GTSNPN and CDR2 SVGIG (reference sequence). The length of the CDR3 is 11 residues. CDR3 DNA sequence: TGTGCCTGGAGTGTCGGACCAAACCAGCATTTT. This sequence encodes CAWSVGPNQHF. Full variable domain (rest looked up from reference TRBV30 and TRBJ1-5): SQTIHQWPATLVQPVGSPLSLECTVEGTSNPNLYWYRQAAGRGLQLLFYSVGIGQISSEVPQNLSASRPQDRQFILSSKKLLLSDSGFYLCAWSVGPNQHFGDGTRLSIL.

The chain employs TRBV2 and TRBJ1-2; TRBD1 aligns across 7 bases. J lost 8 bases, V lost 6 bases, and 12 bases had no gene match. The germline V gene encodes CDR1 SNHLY and CDR2 FYNNEI. The CDR3 loop spans 14 amino acids. CDR3 sequence reads: CASRDRSFYGGYTF. As DNA, the CDR3 is TGTGCCAGCAGGGACAGGAGTTTTTATGGAGGCTACACCTTC.

The chain combines TRBV5-4 with TRBJ1-5; possibly TRBD1 for D (5 bases). From germline, CDR1 is SGHNT and CDR2 YYREEE (reference sequence). V lost 0 bases to trimming and J lost 2 bases, with 12 bases between them. The CDR3 contains 16 residues. CDR3 amino acids: CASSLDGDLGNQPQHF. DNA of the CDR3: TGTGCCAGCAGCTTGGATGGGGACTTGGGCAATCAGCCCCAGCATTTT.

V and J are TRBV28 and TRBJ1-2, with D perhaps matching TRBD1 (5 bases). V was pared by 3 bases and J by 7 bases, with 15 bases between. Looked up from germline, CDR1 is MDHEN and CDR2 is SYDVKM. The CDR3 has 14 residues. CDR3 in DNA: TGTGCCAGCAGTTTGCCCCCCGGACACACTGGCTACACCTTC. Encoded protein: CASSLPPGHTGYTF.

V and J are TRBV28 and TRBJ1-5; the D gene is possibly TRBD1 (6 bases). Trimming pared 5 bases from V and 7 bases from J, leaving 15 bases between. CDR3 length: 14 residues. CDR1 MDHEN and CDR2 SYDVKM come from the germline V gene. CDR3 residues: CASSPGQTAQPQHF. In DNA form, the CDR3 reads TGTGCCAGCAGTCCAGGACAGACCGCCCAGCCCCAGCATTTT.

The V gene is TRBV7-6, the J gene TRBJ2-1; the D call may be TRBD1 or TRBD2 (5 bases each). The germline V gene has CDR1 SGHVS and CDR2 FNYEAQ. V lost 2 bases, J lost 6 bases, and 17 bases lay in between. The CDR3 covers 16 residues. In DNA form, the CDR3 reads TGTGCCAGCAGCTTATCCCCGACTCTGGGGGTCAATGAGCAGTTCTTC. The encoded protein is CASSLSPTLGVNEQFF.

This chain connects TRBV5-4 to TRBJ2-1; 11 nucleotides agree with TRBD2. Losses at the gene ends were 1 base for V and 9 bases for J; bases not matched to a gene: 12. Per germline, CDR1 SGHNT and CDR2 YYREEE (reference sequence). This CDR3 has 17 residues. CDR3 protein: CASSLSSGRAKWGEQFF. CDR3 coding DNA: TGTGCCAGCAGCTTGAGTAGCGGGAGGGCTAAATGGGGTGAGCAGTTCTTC.

The genes are TRBV28 and TRBJ2-7, with D possibly called TRBD1 or TRBD2 (5 bases each). The CDR3 runs to 16 residues. Germline V gene data show CDR1 as MDHEN and CDR2 as SYDVKM. V was trimmed by 4 bases and J by 0 bases, leaving 16 bases between them. The CDR3 sequence: CASSSLRDASSYEQYF. Written as DNA, the CDR3 is TGTGCCAGCAGTTCCCTCCGGGACGCCAGCTCCTACGAGCAGTACTTC.

The rearrangement links TRBV12-5 to TRBJ2-3, with 8 bases lining up with TRBD1. The CDR3 extends over 13 amino acids. V gave up 9 bases and J gave up 6 bases; unmatched junction bases: 8. CDR1 and CDR2 from the germline V gene are LGHNT and FRNRAP. Written as DNA, the CDR3 is TGTGCTAGCCTCCCAGGGGGCAGGGATACGCAGTATTTT. Its protein product is CASLPGGRDTQYF.

The chain links TRBV10-1 to TRBJ1-2; D perhaps matches TRBD1 (5 bases). CDR1 is WNHNN and CDR2 is SYGVQD in the germline V gene (reference sequence). The length of the CDR3 is 14 residues. V was trimmed by 5 bases and J by 4 bases, leaving 14 bases between them. CDR3 nucleotides: TGCGCCAGCAGTACAGGAGGGCCGATCTATGGCTACACCTTC. Translating gives CASSTGGPIYGYTF.

The chain links TRBV4-1 to TRBJ1-4; 10 bases match TRBD1. V trimming: 3 bases; J trimming: 3 bases; junction bases outside the gene matches: 4. This CDR3 comprises 16 residues. In germline, CDR1 is MGHRA, CDR2 YSYEKL. The CDR3 spells CASSHGQGGANEKLFF. As DNA, the CDR3 is TGCGCCAGCAGCCACGGACAGGGGGGTGCTAATGAAAAACTGTTTTTT.

The chain links TRBV19 to TRBJ1-5; D not certain. Per the germline V gene, CDR1 is LNHDA and CDR2 is SQIVND (reference sequence). There are 16 residues in the CDR3. Trimming took off 6 bases at V and 1 base at J, with 16 bases between the two ends. The CDR3 here is CASSPLRVTSNQPQHF. CDR3 nucleotide sequence: TGTGCCAGTAGCCCCCTGCGGGTTACGAGCAATCAGCCCCAGCATTTT.

The chain recombines TRBV6-1 with TRBJ2-1, with TRBD2 identical over 9 bases. Germline CDR1 reads MNHNS; CDR2 reads SASEGT. With V trimmed by 3 bases and J by 11 bases, 11 bases remained unmatched. This CDR3 spans 15 amino acids. The CDR3 spells CASSDGTSRRMKQFF. In DNA form, the CDR3 reads TGTGCCAGCAGTGACGGGACTAGCCGGAGGATGAAGCAGTTCTTC.

The genes are TRBV19 and TRBJ2-7; 9 nucleotides match TRBD1. CDR3 length: 16 amino acids. J lost 2 bases, V lost 1 base, and 6 bases had no gene match. Germline assignment: CDR1 LNHDA and CDR2 SQIVND (reference sequence). The CDR3 DNA follows: TGTGCCAGTAGTATAGGGACAGGGGCCCTTACCTACGAGCAGTACTTC. This translates into CASSIGTGALTYEQYF.

The rearrangement joins TRBV27 to TRBJ2-1, with D possibly matching TRBD1 (5 bases). The germline V and J ends were trimmed by 0 bases and 4 bases, with 16 bases remaining between them. Germline CDR1 and CDR2: MNHEY and SMNVEV (reference sequence). The CDR3 runs 17 residues. The CDR3 is CASSLSVGHENYNEQFF. The CDR3 DNA reads TGTGCCAGCAGTTTATCAGTAGGACACGAGAATTACAATGAGCAGTTCTTC.

This rearrangement joins TRBV25-1 to TRBJ1-4, with 11 nucleotides matching TRBD1. The CDR3 sequence is 15 residues long. In germline, CDR1 is MGHDK, CDR2 SYGVNS. Trimming cost V 5 bases and J 7 bases; bases outside gene matches: 6. Here the CDR3 DNA reads TGTGCCAGCAGTCCCCCCGGGACAGGGGGTGAAAAACTGTTTTTT. Its translation is CASSPPGTGGEKLFF.

A few counts support this clone. The chain combines TRBV9 with TRBJ2-3, with D possibly being TRBD2 (6 bases). Trimming shortened V by 4 bases and J by 1 base, and 16 bases separated the two germline ends. Looked up from germline, CDR1 is SGDLS and CDR2 is YYNGEE. This CDR3 is built from 16 residues. The CDR3 protein is CASSSHSGGGTDTQYF. CDR3 bases: TGTGCCAGCAGCTCTCATAGTGGCGGGGGCACAGATACGCAGTATTTT. The full variable domain, its missing parts supplied by reference TRBV9 and TRBJ2-3, is DSGVTQTPKHLITATGQRVTLRCSPRSGDLSVYWYQQSLDQGLQFLIQYYNGEERAKGNILERFSAQQFPDLHSELNLSSLELGDSALYFCASSSHSGGGTDTQYFGPGTRLTVL.

The rearrangement uses TRBV4-2 and TRBJ2-7; 8 nucleotides agree with TRBD1. The CDR3 loop spans 21 amino acids. The germline V gene encodes CDR1 LGHNA and CDR2 YNFKEQ. V shed 2 bases and J 1 base; nucleotides not matched to a gene: 22. CDR3 bases: TGTGCCAGCAGCCAACGGATGGGGGGCCCGGGACAGGCTATCGGGTCCTACGAGCAGTACTTC. Its translation: CASSQRMGGPGQAIGSYEQYF.

The chain carries TRBV6-6 and TRBJ2-7, with 7 bases aligning to TRBD1. Trimming took 5 bases from V and 5 from J; bases not matched to a gene: 9. Germline V lookup: CDR1 MNHNY, CDR2 SVGAGI (reference sequence). The CDR3 length is 14 residues. This chain's CDR3 is CASSETGINHEQYF. DNA for the CDR3: TGTGCCAGCAGTGAGACAGGGATTAACCACGAGCAGTACTTC.

The V and J genes are TRBV7-6 and TRBJ2-3; maybe TRBD2 (6 bases). The CDR3 is 15 amino acids. V dropped 5 bases and J dropped 2 bases, with 14 bases sitting between them. CDR1 and CDR2 (germline): SGHVS, FNYEAQ. CDR3 coding DNA: TGTGCCAGCAGCGTAAAGGCGGGGTACACAGATACGCAGTATTTT. This gives the protein CASSVKAGYTDTQYF.

The chain is built from TRBV27 and TRBJ2-7; possible D gene TRBD1, 6 bases. The CDR3 runs 16 residues. CDR1 MNHEY and CDR2 SMNVEV come from the germline V gene (reference sequence). V was pared by 5 bases and J by 0 bases, with 17 bases between. The CDR3 DNA reads as TGTGCCAGCAGTCCAAGTCTCGGGACAACCTCCTACGAGCAGTACTTC. Its translation is CASSPSLGTTSYEQYF.